The rows below give T cell receptor beta chains drawn from one sample of a study of molecular identifiers for immune sequencing clone quantification. One entry per CDR3 protein results from TCRdb running MiXCR on the PCR reads. The sample comprises 62,000 or so distinct CDR3 sequences, roughly 18% of which are singletons, and roughly 1.5% rests with the top ten. The sequenced sample consisted of naive CD8+ T cells from blood, with Jurkat cell RNA spiked in. The receptors were sampled from a human donor in good health. Some libraries in this study had Jurkat cell RNA spiked in. The CDR3 runs from the conserved cysteine through the conserved F or W. Fields, in order: V gene, J gene, CDR3 protein.

>TRBV7-2|TRBJ2-3
CASSLAVLAGVTDTQYF
>TRBV7-9|TRBJ2-3
CASSLPRTGGTDTQYF
>TRBV10-2|TRBJ2-7
CASSEGGYEQYF
>TRBV14|TRBJ2-3
CASSQSGSSDTQYF
>TRBV30|TRBJ1-1
CAWSEGNTEAFF
>TRBV2|TRBJ2-1
CASRPPGLAGEGCNEQFF
>TRBV15|TRBJ2-1
CATSRGRQGAYNEQFF
>TRBV7-9|TRBJ2-2
CASSPSGPYTGELFF
>TRBV14|TRBJ2-1
CASSQGLIGQPGEQFF
>TRBV5-5|TRBJ1-3
CASSLDQTSGNTIYF
>TRBV7-6|TRBJ2-5
CASSLSDWGRPQETQYF
>TRBV10-3|TRBJ2-7
CATARTAELGYEQYF
>TRBV18|TRBJ2-7
CASSPATGGLAAGYEQYF
>TRBV3-1|TRBJ2-3
CASSQGIRGRDEDTQYF
>TRBV7-2|TRBJ1-1
CASSLAARTNTEAFF
>TRBV28|TRBJ1-1
CASSSDRENTEAFF
>TRBV3-1|TRBJ1-3
CASSQFSLSGNTIYF
>TRBV7-2|TRBJ1-2
CASSSTGKSNYGYTF
>TRBV2|TRBJ2-1
CASSEGGLYNEQFF
>TRBV7-9|TRBJ2-7
CASSLAGGHGSWEQYF
>TRBV28|TRBJ1-5
CASRGDRLIQPQHF
>TRBV6-2/TRBV6-3|TRBJ2-1
CASRRGQTYNEQFF
>TRBV4-3|TRBJ2-1
CASSQTPRPPYNEQFF
>TRBV19|TRBJ2-4
CASSGLAGSKNIQYF
>TRBV27|TRBJ2-3
CASRSGGPTDTQYF
>TRBV4-2|TRBJ2-2
CASSQDRPAEGDGELFF
>TRBV4-1|TRBJ2-1
CASSHLGQGGTSGIGEQFF
>TRBV15|TRBJ1-3
CATSIVTEGNTIYF
>TRBV5-4|TRBJ2-7
CASSLRLKVDEQYF
>TRBV28|TRBJ2-3
CASNLDLGNTDTQYF
>TRBV27|TRBJ2-1
CASSLLGLAGYLGNEQFF
>TRBV4-1|TRBJ2-7
CASSQGRLAGDAYEQYF
>TRBV5-6|TRBJ1-1
CASSVGQLNGLNTEAFF
>TRBV6-5|TRBJ2-7
CASRPRDRMNEQYF
>TRBV4-1|TRBJ2-7
CASSQDRAQIYEQYF
>TRBV28|TRBJ2-3
CASSLDSALDTQYF
>TRBV10-3|TRBJ2-1
CAIRASGYYNEQFF
>TRBV25-1|TRBJ2-1
CASSEWGGGSYNEQFF
>TRBV7-3|TRBJ2-6
CASSLYAGIHSGANVLTF
>TRBV12-3/TRBV12-4|TRBJ2-7
CASSFPSVPYEQYF
>TRBV6-5|TRBJ1-3
CASSYGGEGTGNTIYF